A single sample is the source of the 10 T cell receptor beta chains below, sequenced in a study of blood T cells in healthy people across ages. Through a sample-barcoded 5' primer and a J-beta primer mix, a second PCR was run for roughly 7 to 12 cycles. One entry per CDR3 protein, called by TCRdb with MiXCR from the 5' RACE reads. The table records approximately 2,000,000 distinct CDR3 sequences, approximately 40% of them present only once. Source material: blood. These receptors all stem from a human donor in good health.

The sample holds a few counts of this clonotype. The chain combines TRBV20-1 with TRBJ1-2; the D gene is possibly TRBD1 (5 bases). Germline loops: CDR1 DFQATT, CDR2 SNEGSKA (reference sequence). V dropped 2 bases and J dropped 2 bases, with 9 bases sitting between them. This CDR3 region has 13 residues. CDR3 residues: CSARQGVNYGYTF. DNA for the CDR3: TGCAGTGCTAGACAGGGAGTAAACTATGGCTACACCTTC.

The chain recombines TRBV10-3 with TRBJ2-3; D unclear. Germline lookup yields CDR1 ENHRY and CDR2 SYGVKD. The CDR3 spans 13 residues. Trimming shortened V by 4 bases and J by 4 bases, and 9 bases separated the two germline ends. The CDR3 sequence is CAISVVAADTQYF. In DNA form, the CDR3 reads TGTGCCATCAGTGTGGTGGCGGCAGATACGCAGTATTTT.

J is TRBJ1-4 and V is TRBV7-2; the D is unclear. The CDR3 is 13 amino acids. The germline gives CDR1 SGHTA, CDR2 FQGNSA. Deletions cut 1 base from V and 7 bases from J, with 7 bases between. Here the CDR3 reads CASSLVVGEKLFF. The CDR3 DNA follows: TGTGCCAGCAGCTTAGTGGTTGGTGAAAAACTGTTTTTT.

This chain links TRBV2 with TRBJ2-3, with TRBD2 matching over 11 bases. This CDR3 comprises 18 residues. Unmatched junction bases numbered 17, after V lost 10 bases and J lost 2 bases. Per the germline V gene, CDR1 is SNHLY and CDR2 is FYNNEI. The CDR3 reads CATLRSLAGGPITDTQYF. In nucleotides, the CDR3 is TGTGCCACTCTGAGATCGCTAGCGGGGGGCCCGATCACAGATACGCAGTATTTT.

The genes are TRBV15 and TRBJ2-5, with TRBD1 identical over 12 bases. V shed 1 base, J shed 11 bases, and the junction held 17 bases outside the gene matches. The CDR3 loop spans 18 amino acids. Germline CDR1 reads LNHNV; CDR2 reads YYDKDF (reference sequence). The CDR3 bases are TGTGCCACCAGCAGAGTCATACGAGCGGGACAGGGGGCGCATAAGCAGTACTTC. Its translation is CATSRVIRAGQGAHKQYF.

The rearrangement joins TRBV11-2 to TRBJ2-7; D gene unclear. Germline assignment: CDR1 SGHAT and CDR2 FQNNGV. This CDR3 spans 16 amino acids. The V and J ends lost 3 bases and 4 bases respectively, with 19 bases between them. The CDR3 region is CASSLRPVGRSYEQYF. DNA of the CDR3: TGTGCCAGCAGCTTGCGCCCAGTCGGCAGGTCGTACGAGCAGTACTTC.

This clonotype was picked up a small number of times. The V and J genes are TRBV4-1 and TRBJ1-1; D gene uncertain. The CDR3 spans 15 residues. Per the germline V gene, CDR1 is MGHRA and CDR2 is YSYEKL. V was trimmed by 0 bases and J by 5 bases, leaving 13 bases between them. This chain's CDR3 is CASSQELGLQTEAFF. The DNA for the CDR3 is TGCGCCAGCAGCCAAGAACTCGGACTTCAGACTGAAGCTTTCTTT.

This clonotype has just a few counts. The rearrangement links TRBV29-1 to TRBJ2-3; D is perhaps TRBD1 or TRBD2 (5 bases each). CDR3 length: 14 residues. Germline CDR1 SQVTM, CDR2 ANQGSEA. The V end lost 7 bases, the J end lost 11 bases, and 25 bases lay between the germline ends. The CDR3 DNA follows: TGCAGCGCCACTGGGGGACCGTCGGGTATGTGGCAGTATTTT. Its protein is CSATGGPSGMWQYF.

CDR3 region: CASNPGVGANVLTF. CDR3 in DNA: TGCGCCAGCAACCCAGGGGTTGGGGCCAACGTCCTGACTTTC. This sequence joins TRBV5-1 and TRBJ2-6; the D gene is possibly TRBD1 (6 bases). V lost 6 bases, J lost 3 bases, and 10 bases lay in between. From germline, CDR1 is SGHRS and CDR2 YFSETQ. The CDR3 length is 14 residues.

This chain links TRBV14 with TRBJ1-1, with 10 nucleotides matching TRBD1. Germline V gene lookup returns CDR1 SGHDN and CDR2 FVKESK. This CDR3 is built from 13 residues. V gave up 4 bases and J gave up 7 bases; unmatched junction bases: 3. The chain's CDR3 is CASSRRTGGEAFF. DNA of the CDR3: TGTGCCAGCAGCCGTCGGACAGGGGGTGAAGCTTTCTTT.